The rows below give T cell receptor beta chains drawn from one sample of a study of blood T cell repertoires in COVID-19. Profiled with immunoSEQ multiplex PCR; TCRdb holds only in-frame clones, not every one. The sample records some 150,000 clones, almost 90% being singletons. Sequencing input: peripheral blood. These receptor sequences come from a human donor in a cohort sampled during active COVID-19. Each CDR3 is given with its conserved first and last residue. The order of the fields is V gene, D gene, J gene, clone size, CDR3 DNA, CDR3 protein. D genes are given only for firm matches. Clone size is given for some rows only: seen once, a few or many times, or a class if the clone is expanded.

TRBV9	TRBD1	TRBJ2-1	NA	TGTGCCAGCAGCGTAGATGGACAGGGGGCCGATGAGCAGTTCTTC	CASSVDGQGADEQFF
TRBV27	TRBD2	TRBJ2-1	NA	TGTGCCAGCAGGCCTAGCGGGTCCTACAATGAGCAGTTCTTC	CASRPSGSYNEQFF
TRBV7-3	NA	TRBJ2-3	NA	TGTGCCAGCAGCGTGGAGGCCACAGATACGCAGTATTTT	CASSVEATDTQYF
TRBV7-9	NA	TRBJ1-1	once	TGTGCCAGCAGCTTAGCAGGGGACACTGAAGCTTTCTTT	CASSLAGDTEAFF
TRBV7-9	TRBD2	TRBJ2-7	few	TGTGCCAGCAGCTTAGGAGGCGGGAGGGTAGCCTACGAGCAGTACTTC	CASSLGGGRVAYEQYF
TRBV7-3	TRBD2	TRBJ2-5	few	TGTGCCAGCAGCTTAGTCCCTAGCGGGGCGACCCAAGAGACCCAGTACTTC	CASSLVPSGATQETQYF
TRBV30	TRBD2	TRBJ2-3	NA	TGTGCCTGGAGTGTGACTAGCGGTTACACAGATACGCAGTATTTT	CAWSVTSGYTDTQYF
TRBV28	TRBD1	TRBJ1-2	NA	TGTGCCAGCACCAACAGGGGACTGCCGTATGGCTACACCTTC	CASTNRGLPYGYTF
TRBV4-2	NA	TRBJ2-2	few	TGTGCCAGCAGCCAAACTATGAACACCGGGGAGCTGTTTTTT	CASSQTMNTGELFF
TRBV19	TRBD1	TRBJ2-1	once	TGTGCCAGTAGTAAAGGGACAGCCCTGGGGTTAGGTGAGCAGTTCTTC	CASSKGTALGLGEQFF
TRBV27	TRBD1	TRBJ1-1	NA	TGTGCCAGCAGTTTATCGTTCTCGCTAGGACAGGGGAGAACTGAAGCTTTCTTT	CASSLSFSLGQGRTEAFF